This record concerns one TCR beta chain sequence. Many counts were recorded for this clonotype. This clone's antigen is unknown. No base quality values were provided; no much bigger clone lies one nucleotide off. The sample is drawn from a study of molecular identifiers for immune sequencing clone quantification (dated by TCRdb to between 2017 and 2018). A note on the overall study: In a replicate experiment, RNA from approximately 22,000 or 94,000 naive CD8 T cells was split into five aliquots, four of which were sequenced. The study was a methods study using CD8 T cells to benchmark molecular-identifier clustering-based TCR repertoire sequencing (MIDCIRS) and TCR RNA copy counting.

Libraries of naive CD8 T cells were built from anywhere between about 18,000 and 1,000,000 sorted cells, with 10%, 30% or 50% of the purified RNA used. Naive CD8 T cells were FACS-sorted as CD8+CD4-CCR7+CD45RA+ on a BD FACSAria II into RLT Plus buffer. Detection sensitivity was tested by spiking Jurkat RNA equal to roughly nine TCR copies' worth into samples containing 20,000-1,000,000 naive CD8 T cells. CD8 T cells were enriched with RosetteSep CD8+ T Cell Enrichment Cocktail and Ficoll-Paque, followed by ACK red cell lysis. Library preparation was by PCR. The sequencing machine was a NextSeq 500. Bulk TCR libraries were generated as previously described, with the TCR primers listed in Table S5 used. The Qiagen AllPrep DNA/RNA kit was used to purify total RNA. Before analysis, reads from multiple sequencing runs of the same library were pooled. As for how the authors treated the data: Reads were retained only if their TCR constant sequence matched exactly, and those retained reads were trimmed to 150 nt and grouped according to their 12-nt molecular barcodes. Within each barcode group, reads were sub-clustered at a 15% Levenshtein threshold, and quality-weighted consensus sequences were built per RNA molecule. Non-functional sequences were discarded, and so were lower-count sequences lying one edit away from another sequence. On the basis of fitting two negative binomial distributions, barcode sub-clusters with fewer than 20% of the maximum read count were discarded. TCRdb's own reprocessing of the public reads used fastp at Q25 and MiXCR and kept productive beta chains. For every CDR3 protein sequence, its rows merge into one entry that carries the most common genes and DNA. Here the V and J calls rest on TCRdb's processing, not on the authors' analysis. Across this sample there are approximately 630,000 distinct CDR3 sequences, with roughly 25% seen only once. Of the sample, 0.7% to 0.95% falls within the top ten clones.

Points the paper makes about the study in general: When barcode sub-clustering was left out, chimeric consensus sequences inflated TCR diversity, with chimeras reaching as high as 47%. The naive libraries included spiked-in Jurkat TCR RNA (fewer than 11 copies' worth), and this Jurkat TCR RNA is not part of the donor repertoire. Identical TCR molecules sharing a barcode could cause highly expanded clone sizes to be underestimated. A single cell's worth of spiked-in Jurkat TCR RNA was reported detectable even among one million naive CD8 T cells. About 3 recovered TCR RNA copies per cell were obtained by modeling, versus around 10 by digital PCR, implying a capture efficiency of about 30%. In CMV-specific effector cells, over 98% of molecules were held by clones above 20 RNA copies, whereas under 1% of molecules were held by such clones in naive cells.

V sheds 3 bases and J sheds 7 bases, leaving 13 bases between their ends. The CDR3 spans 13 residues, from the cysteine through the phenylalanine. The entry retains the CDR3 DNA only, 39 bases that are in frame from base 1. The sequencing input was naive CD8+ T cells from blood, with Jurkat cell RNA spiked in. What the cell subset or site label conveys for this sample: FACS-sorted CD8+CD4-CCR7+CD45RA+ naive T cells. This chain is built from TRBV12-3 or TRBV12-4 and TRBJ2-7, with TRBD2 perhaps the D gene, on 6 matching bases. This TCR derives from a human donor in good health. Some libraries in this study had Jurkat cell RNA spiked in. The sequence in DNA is TGTGCCAGCAGTTTCGCGGGGTGGGGAGAGCAGTACTTC. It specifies CASSFAGWGEQYF.